Listed below are T cell receptor beta chains from one sample, sequenced in a study of T cell changes during pregnancy in multiple sclerosis. Sequenced by immunoSEQ multiplex PCR; TCRdb stores in-frame clones only, minus some. The repertoire consists of about 120,000 clones, with roughly 92% occurring once and the leading ten covering around 6%. The sequences come from peripheral blood, collected before pregnancy. The receptor set was obtained from a female donor with multiple sclerosis, enrolled in a pregnancy study. The CDR3 runs from the conserved cysteine through the conserved F or W. Each record gives: V gene, J gene, D gene, clone size, CDR3 protein, CDR3 DNA. The D gene is left open where the match is weak. Size values are once, few and many counts, or a class for expanded clones, and some rows have none.

TRBV19,TRBJ1-2,.,.,CASSLQVQGSGGYGYTF,TGTGCCAGTAGTTTGCAAGTGCAGGGGTCCGGCGGCTATGGCTACACCTTC
TRBV6-1,TRBJ1-1,.,.,CASTRPAEAFF,TGTGCCAGCACCCGCCCGGCTGAAGCTTTCTTT
TRBV5-4,TRBJ2-2,.,.,CASSLGGGLGGTGELFF,TGTGCCAGCAGCTTGGGTGGGGGCCTTGGTGGCACCGGGGAGCTGTTTTTT
TRBV19,TRBJ2-2,TRBD1,once,CASADRGPMNTGELFF,TGTGCCAGCGCAGACAGGGGGCCAATGAACACCGGGGAGCTGTTTTTT
TRBV2,TRBJ2-3,TRBD2,.,CASKRGGSDTQYF,TGTGCGAGCAAGCGGGGGGGCTCAGATACGCAGTATTTT
TRBV11-2,TRBJ1-2,.,.,CASSLEEGLGGYTF,TGTGCCAGCAGCTTAGAGGAGGGGCTTGGCGGCTACACCTTC
TRBV27,TRBJ1-1,.,.,CASSLRRMNTEAFF,TGTGCCAGCAGTTTGAGGCGGATGAACACTGAAGCTTTCTTT
TRBV19,TRBJ1-1,.,.,CASRAGDLSEAFF,TGTGCCAGTAGAGCGGGGGATTTATCTGAAGCTTTCTTT
TRBV2,TRBJ1-3,.,.,CATKTENSGNTIYF,TGTGCCACCAAGACAGAAAACTCTGGAAACACCATATATTTT
TRBV4-2,TRBJ2-5,.,once,CASSQVQGYQETQYF,TGTGCCAGCAGCCAGGTACAGGGTTACCAAGAGACCCAGTACTTC
TRBV5-6,TRBJ2-5,.,.,CASSLRIVGGETQYF,TGTGCCAGCAGCTTGAGGATAGTAGGGGGAGAGACCCAGTACTTC
TRBV5-8,TRBJ2-6,TRBD1,.,CASSRDREAGANVLTF,TGTGCCAGCAGCAGGGACAGGGAGGCCGGGGCCAACGTCCTGACTTTC
TRBV9,TRBJ1-1,.,.,CASSASPRDTSTEAFF,TGTGCCAGCAGTGCCTCCCCCCGGGACACTTCGACTGAAGCTTTCTTT
TRBV6-6,TRBJ1-1,TRBD1,.,CASSTTGGTEAFF,TGTGCCAGCAGCACAACAGGGGGCACTGAAGCTTTCTTT
TRBV7-8,TRBJ2-7,TRBD1,.,CASRITGGRASGEQYF,TGTGCCAGCAGGATCACAGGGGGGCGCGCTTCGGGAGAGCAGTACTTC
TRBV10-3,TRBJ2-7,TRBD1,.,CATTPGDRFYEQYF,TGTGCCACTACCCCGGGGGACAGGTTCTACGAGCAGTACTTC
TRBV29-1,TRBJ2-1,.,.,CSVGNRSTYNEQFF,TGCAGCGTTGGGAACAGGTCGACCTACAATGAGCAGTTCTTC